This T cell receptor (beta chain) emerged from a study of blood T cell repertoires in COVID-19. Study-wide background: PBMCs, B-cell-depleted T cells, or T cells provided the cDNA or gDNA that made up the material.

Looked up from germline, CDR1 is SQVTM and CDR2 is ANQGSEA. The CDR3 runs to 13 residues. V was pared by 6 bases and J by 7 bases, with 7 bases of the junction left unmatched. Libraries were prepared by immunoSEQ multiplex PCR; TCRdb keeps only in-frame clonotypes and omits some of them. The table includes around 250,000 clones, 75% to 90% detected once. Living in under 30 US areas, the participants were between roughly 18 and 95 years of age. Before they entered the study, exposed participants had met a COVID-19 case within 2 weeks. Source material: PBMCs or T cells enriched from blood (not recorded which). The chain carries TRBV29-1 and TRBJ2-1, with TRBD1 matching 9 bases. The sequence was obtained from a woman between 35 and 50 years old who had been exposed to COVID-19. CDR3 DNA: TGCAGCGTGCGACAGGGGGGAAGGAATGAGCAGTTCTTC. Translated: CSVRQGGRNEQFF.